A single sample gave rise to the 21 T cell receptor beta chains below, sequenced in a study of PD-1 blockade in classical Hodgkin lymphoma. Profiling relied on immunoSEQ multiplex PCR, and the TCRdb table lists in-frame clones only, not all of them. Of 20,000 to 25,000 clones listed, around 84% are singletons. Time point in this sample: cycle 4 day 1 (C4D1), after more than five weeks of nivolumab. All patients relapsed after autologous stem cell transplantation, and brentuximab vedotin exposure varied. This specimen was peripheral blood mononuclear cells (PBMCs), taken before the fourth cycle of nivolumab. These receptors were collected from a human donor with classical Hodgkin lymphoma.

The chain employs TRBV11-3 and TRBJ1-1, with 8 bases identical to TRBD1. This CDR3 is built from 16 residues. The germline V gene encodes CDR1 SGHNT and CDR2 YENEEA. V trimming: 6 bases; J trimming: 1 base; junction bases outside the gene matches: 10. For the CDR3, the DNA is TGTGCCAGCAGTTCGCTCACAGGGGGGTGGAACACTGAAGCTTTCTTT. Residues: CASSSLTGGWNTEAFF.

The gene calls are TRBV6-1 and TRBJ2-3; 11 bases match TRBD2. The CDR3 is 17 residues long. The germline V gene has CDR1 MNHNS and CDR2 SASEGT. After removal of 4 bases from V and 2 bases from J, the junction contained 8 bases not matched to a gene. This CDR3 reads CASSAKLAGAPTDTQYF. CDR3 in DNA: TGTGCCAGCAGTGCAAAACTAGCGGGGGCCCCCACAGATACGCAGTATTTT.

V and J are TRBV7-9 and TRBJ1-2, with 12 bases aligning to TRBD1. The V gene's germline CDR1 is SEHNR and CDR2 FQNEAQ (reference sequence). The J segment lost 8 bases and the V segment lost 4 bases, leaving 5 bases of the junction unmatched. The CDR3 spans 14 residues. The CDR3 coding sequence is TGTGCCAGCAGCTCGGGACAGGGGGCAGCGGGCTACACCTTC. This encodes CASSSGQGAAGYTF.

V and J are TRBV2 and TRBJ2-7, with D uncertain. The CDR3 spans 12 residues. Germline CDR1 reads SNHLY; CDR2 reads FYNNEI. Trimming left V 5 bases short and J 9 bases short, with 14 bases between. The CDR3 spells CASSTDISPQYF. DNA for the CDR3: TGTGCCAGCAGTACCGACATATCCCCGCAGTACTTC.

This chain connects TRBV6-1 to TRBJ2-5; 10 bases match TRBD2. The V segment lost 4 bases and the J segment 0 bases; nucleotides outside the gene matches: 5. CDR1 and CDR2 from the germline V gene are MNHNS and SASEGT. There are 16 residues in the CDR3. CDR3 region: CASSALAGANQETQYF. The CDR3 nucleotides are TGTGCCAGCAGTGCCCTAGCGGGGGCCAACCAAGAGACCCAGTACTTC.

This sequence joins TRBV18 and TRBJ2-7, with a possible D match to TRBD1 (6 bases). V gave up 2 bases and J gave up 0 bases, with 11 bases separating them. The germline gives CDR1 KGHSH, CDR2 LQKENI. The CDR3 loop spans 15 amino acids. CDR3 coding DNA: TGTGCCAGCTCACCAACAGGGACCAGCTCCTACGAGCAGTACTTC. This gives the protein CASSPTGTSSYEQYF.

This clone was picked up a small number of times. The V call is TRBV4-2, the J call TRBJ1-1; D may be TRBD1 (6 bases). CDR1 is LGHNA and CDR2 is YNFKEQ in the germline V gene. V was pared by 2 bases and J by 5 bases, with 15 bases between. The CDR3 covers 15 residues. The CDR3 nucleotides read TGTGCCAGCAGCCAAAACAGGGTTTCGCAAACTGAAGCTTTCTTT. Its protein product is CASSQNRVSQTEAFF.

The chain has TRBV5-1 and TRBJ2-1, with 10 positions matching TRBD2. CDR3 length: 15 amino acids. CDR1 and CDR2 from the germline V gene are SGHRS and YFSETQ. Trimming at V came to 8 bases and at J to 8 bases, leaving 13 bases not matched to a gene. CDR3 sequence: CASTPDSSGSDEQFF. The CDR3 DNA follows: TGCGCCAGTACTCCGGACTCTAGCGGGAGCGATGAGCAGTTCTTC.

The chain joins TRBV18 to TRBJ1-4; D is perhaps TRBD1 (5 bases). Germline V lookup: CDR1 KGHSH, CDR2 LQKENI. V gave up 6 bases and J gave up 5 bases, with 13 bases separating them. This CDR3 is built from 14 residues. The chain's CDR3 is CASSPMGPNEKLFF. DNA of the CDR3: TGTGCCAGCTCCCCTATGGGACCCAATGAAAAACTGTTTTTT. The full variable domain, its missing parts supplied by reference TRBV18 and TRBJ1-4, is NAGVMQNPRHLVRRRGQEARLRCSPMKGHSHVYWYRQLPEEGLKFMVYLQKENIIDESGMPKERFSAEFPKEGPSILRIQQVVRGDSAAYFCASSPMGPNEKLFFGSGTQLSVL.

CDR3 bases: TGCAGCGTGGCGGACAGGGTCACCGGGGAGCTGTTTTTT. As protein: CSVADRVTGELFF. The V call is TRBV29-1, the J call TRBJ2-2; 8 nucleotides match TRBD1. V lost 6 bases and J lost 4; bases outside the gene matches: 4. This CDR3 is 13 amino acids long. The germline CDR1 and CDR2 sequences are SQVTM and ANQGSEA.

By sample share, this clone is large. V usage is TRBV6-1 and J usage is TRBJ2-5, with TRBD1 identical over 9 bases. The germline gives CDR1 MNHNS, CDR2 SASEGT. V lost 6 bases to trimming and J lost 3 bases; unmatched junction nucleotides: 5. The CDR3 sequence is 14 residues long. DNA for the CDR3: TGTGCCAGCAGCGGACAGGGGCTCGAAGAGACCCAGTACTTC. Translated: CASSGQGLEETQYF.

The V gene is TRBV19, the J gene TRBJ2-3; D ambiguous. CDR3 size: 12 residues. V was trimmed by 8 bases and J by 2 bases, leaving 8 bases between them. Germline values: CDR1 LNHDA, CDR2 SQIVND (reference sequence). The CDR3 bases are TGTGCCAGTGGGCATTCCACAGATACGCAGTATTTT. It encodes CASGHSTDTQYF.

The rearrangement uses TRBV23-1 and TRBJ2-7, with D uncertain. TRBV23-1 is assigned to the ORF class and has an uncertain function. The CDR3 covers 14 residues. The germline V and J ends were trimmed by 2 bases and 0 bases, with 8 bases remaining between them. The CDR3 DNA reads as TGCGCCAGCAGTCAAACTGTGGGCTCCTACGAGCAGTACTTC. It encodes CASSQTVGSYEQYF.

The V call is TRBV28, the J call TRBJ2-7; D remains ambiguous. Per germline, CDR1 MDHEN and CDR2 SYDVKM. The CDR3 spans 13 residues. The ends were cut back, 4 bases at V and 5 bases at J, with 12 bases in the middle. The CDR3 coding sequence is TGTGCCAGCAGTTCCGAAGACATACACGAGCAGTACTTC. Protein sequence: CASSSEDIHEQYF.

This chain uses TRBV11-2 with TRBJ2-3; 9 bases agree with TRBD2. The germline V gene encodes CDR1 SGHAT and CDR2 FQNNGV. The CDR3 extends over 15 amino acids. The J segment lost 4 bases and the V segment lost 5 bases, leaving 7 bases of the junction unmatched. The CDR3 coding sequence is TGTGCCAGCAGCCCTCTAGCGGGGAGGTCAGATACGCAGTATTTT. As protein: CASSPLAGRSDTQYF. Complete variable domain (other parts from reference TRBV11-2 and TRBJ2-3): EAGVAQSPRYKIIEKRQSVAFWCNPISGHATLYWYQQILGQGPKLLIQFQNNGVVDDSQLPKDRFSAERLKGVDSTLKIQPAKLEDSAVYLCASSPLAGRSDTQYFGPGTRLTVL.

The gene calls are TRBV28 and TRBJ2-3; D may be TRBD1 (6 bases). Trimming took 7 bases from V and 2 from J, leaving 22 bases between them. This CDR3 region has 17 residues. Germline V gene sequence: CDR1 MDHEN, CDR2 SYDVKM. CDR3 in amino acids: CASTGHPQKGNTDTQYF. In nucleotides, the CDR3 is TGTGCCAGCACGGGACACCCACAGAAAGGGAACACAGATACGCAGTATTTT. Complete variable domain (other parts from reference TRBV28 and TRBJ2-3): DVKVTQSSRYLVKRTGEKVFLECVQDMDHENMFWYRQDPGLGLRLIYFSYDVKMKEKGDIPEGYSVSREKKERFSLILESASTNQTSMYLCASTGHPQKGNTDTQYFGPGTRLTVL.

The table lists this clone with a count of one. The rearrangement links TRBV6-5 to TRBJ1-4; D might be TRBD1 (6 bases). There are 12 residues in the CDR3. Germline V gives CDR1 MNHEY, CDR2 SVGAGI. The germline V and J ends were trimmed by 5 bases and 7 bases, with 8 bases remaining between them. CDR3 coding DNA: TGTGCCAGCAGTCCACAGGGTGAAAAACTGTTTTTT. It yields the protein CASSPQGEKLFF.

The J gene is TRBJ1-4, the V gene TRBV2, with a tentative D call TRBD1 (6 bases). V was pared by 8 bases and J by 5 bases, with 12 bases between. This CDR3 region has 13 residues. Germline values: CDR1 SNHLY, CDR2 FYNNEI. CDR3 nucleotide sequence: TGTGCCAGCGAGGGGGGCAAGAATGAAAAACTGTTTTTT. It yields the protein CASEGGKNEKLFF.

This clone came up once. The chain employs TRBV19 and TRBJ1-2; TRBD1 matches at 7 bases. Germline values: CDR1 LNHDA, CDR2 SQIVND (reference sequence). The CDR3 contains 16 residues. Germline trimming cut 3 bases from V and 4 bases from J; bases unmatched to any gene: 11. CDR3 sequence (DNA): TGTGCCAGTAGTATGGGACAGCGACATGGTCTCTATGGCTACACCTTC. Encoded protein: CASSMGQRHGLYGYTF.

The rearrangement joins TRBV7-9 to TRBJ2-7, with TRBD1 matching over 8 bases. CDR3 length: 15 residues. In germline, CDR1 is SEHNR, CDR2 FQNEAQ (reference sequence). Germline trimming cut 1 base from V and 3 bases from J; bases unmatched to any gene: 5. The DNA for the CDR3 is TGTGCCAGCAGCTTAGGGGACAGGATTTACTACGAGCAGTACTTC. This sequence encodes CASSLGDRIYYEQYF.

The chain joins TRBV2 to TRBJ2-1; 14 bases map to TRBD2. The CDR3 has 18 residues. The germline V gene has CDR1 SNHLY and CDR2 FYNNEI. With V trimmed by 3 bases and J by 7 bases, 11 bases remained unmatched. The CDR3 spells CASSDTGTSGRNVNEQFF. Here the CDR3 DNA reads TGTGCCAGCAGTGATACCGGGACTAGCGGGAGAAATGTTAATGAGCAGTTCTTC.